This T cell receptor beta chain was captured by sequencing in a study of regulatory T cells in long-lasting Graves disease. From germline, CDR1 is PRHDT and CDR2 FYEKMQ (reference sequence). The CDR3 has 15 residues. Trimming shortened V by 5 bases and J by 6 bases, and 19 bases separated the two germline ends. Sequencing libraries for TCR beta were prepared with iRepertoire HTBI primers and Arm-PCR of CDR3 regions. TCRdb re-derived calls from the multiplex PCR reads in MiXCR, one entry per CDR3 protein. The data show about 450,000 distinct CDR3 sequences, with less than 15% seen just once and under 20% held by the top ten. This sample's time point: newly diagnosed GD, antithyroid drugs for less than 3 months. RNA isolated from PBMCs was used to make the TCR library. These same records also appear under a second study, on T cells in Graves' hyperthyroidism and ophthalmopathy.

The receptor was isolated from a woman aged 45-60 years with Graves disease. The V gene is TRBV13, the J gene TRBJ1-2; D perhaps matches TRBD1 (6 bases). The sample consisted of peripheral blood mononuclear cells (PBMCs), taken at new diagnosis, from a patient treated with antithyroid drugs. The CDR3 loop reads CASSPGGGRGNGYTF. The CDR3 DNA is TGTGCCAGCAGCCCCGGGGGGGGCAGGGGAAATGGCTACACCTTC.